These T cell receptor beta chains were read from a single sample in a study of regulatory T cells in long-lasting Graves disease. TCRdb used MiXCR to reprocess the multiplex PCR reads, holding one entry per CDR3 protein. The table lists 400,000 to 500,000 distinct CDR3 sequences, roughly a fifth of them singletons, with less than 9% in the top ten. The sequencing here drew on peripheral blood mononuclear cells (PBMCs), taken when the disease was refractory, from a patient treated with antithyroid drugs. The receptors stem from a female donor with Graves disease. CDR3s include the opening cysteine and the closing phenylalanine or tryptophan. A D gene is named only where the DNA matches it firmly. Expanded clones are given a class, and other clones once, few, many or no size at all.

D gene	clone size	V gene	J gene	CDR3 protein	CDR3 DNA
-	many	TRBV28	TRBJ2-5	CASRSGRETQYF	TGTGCCAGCAGATCTGGGCGAGAGACCCAGTACTTC
TRBD2	-	TRBV29-1	TRBJ2-2	CSGSGTSGADTGELFF	TGCAGCGGGTCCGGGACTAGCGGGGCGGACACCGGGGAGCTGTTTTTT
-	many	TRBV6-5	TRBJ1-2	CASSYSGGVYYGYTF	TGTGCCAGCAGTTACTCGGGGGGAGTATACTATGGCTACACCTTC
-	few	TRBV7-3	TRBJ1-4	CASSTTGATNEKLFF	TGTGCCAGCAGTACAACGGGAGCAACTAATGAAAAACTGTTTTTT
TRBD1	many	TRBV7-9	TRBJ1-4	CASSSDRDGEKLFF	TGTGCCAGCAGCTCCGACAGGGATGGTGAAAAACTGTTTTTT
-	few	TRBV5-1	TRBJ1-1	CASGGVSTEAFF	TGCGCCAGCGGGGGAGTGAGCACTGAAGCTTTCTTT
-	few	TRBV5-4	TRBJ2-6	CASSFVIFSGANVLTF	TGTGCCAGCAGCTTTGTCATATTCTCTGGGGCCAACGTCCTGACTTTC
-	-	TRBV7-2	TRBJ2-3	CASSPIVRTDTQYF	TGTGCCAGCAGCCCCATCGTGCGCACAGATACGCAGTATTTT
-	few	TRBV7-9	TRBJ2-2	CASSSRDRSNTGELFF	TGTGCCAGCAGCTCCAGAGACAGGTCGAACACCGGGGAGCTGTTTTTT
-	-	TRBV11-3	TRBJ2-1	CASSDRDTGIHNNEQFF	TGTGCCAGCAGCGACCGGGACACCGGGATACATAACAATGAGCAGTTCTTC
TRBD1	many	TRBV19	TRBJ1-1	CASRQSGQGNTEAFF	TGTGCCAGTAGACAAAGCGGACAGGGGAACACTGAAGCTTTCTTT
-	many	TRBV27	TRBJ1-2	CASSSHNGETNYGYTF	TGTGCCAGCAGTTCCCACAACGGCGAGACTAACTATGGCTACACCTTC
TRBD2	few	TRBV7-2	TRBJ2-3	CASSPGLAGSTDTQYF	TGTGCCAGCAGCCCTGGACTAGCGGGTAGCACAGATACGCAGTATTTT
-	many	TRBV29-1	TRBJ1-1	CSVGLRMNTEAFF	TGCAGCGTTGGACTGCGGATGAACACTGAAGCTTTCTTT